This entry lists 27 T cell receptor beta chains sequenced from one sample in a study of blood T cells in healthy people across ages. The authors ran a second PCR of about 6 to 11 cycles using a sample-barcoded 5' primer and a J-beta primer mix. One entry per CDR3 protein results from TCRdb running MiXCR on the 5' RACE reads. Counted here are some 900,000 distinct CDR3 sequences, under 35% occurring once; the ten biggest clones make up around 16%. The specimen sequenced was blood. All receptors come from a woman over 75 in good health.

The rearrangement links TRBV7-2 to TRBJ1-1, with 9 bases fitting TRBD1. V shed 5 bases, J shed 5 bases, and the junction held 9 bases outside the gene matches. The CDR3 is made up of 15 amino acids. Per the germline V gene, CDR1 is SGHTA and CDR2 is FQGNSA. The CDR3 DNA follows: TGTGCCAGCAGCATCCCCGGGACAGGGAATACTGAAGCTTTCTTT. It encodes CASSIPGTGNTEAFF.

The table lists this clonotype with many counts. The rearrangement uses TRBV7-9 and TRBJ2-7, with a weak D call TRBD2 (6 bases). The V and J ends lost 8 bases and 7 bases respectively, with 12 bases between them. This CDR3 comprises 11 residues. Germline CDR1 SEHNR, CDR2 FQNEAQ (reference sequence). For the CDR3, the DNA is TGTGCCAGCGGCGGGGCTGGGGAGCAGTACTTC. Its translation is CASGGAGEQYF.

The chain couples TRBV18 to TRBJ2-7; D uncertain. Germline CDR1 KGHSH, CDR2 LQKENI. V lost 2 bases and J lost 5, with 10 bases in between. The CDR3 runs 13 residues. This chain's CDR3 is CASSPVGRHEQYF. In DNA form, the CDR3 reads TGTGCCAGCTCACCAGTGGGAAGACACGAGCAGTACTTC.

Of note for this clonotype: A single base separates this from a much larger clone, so it may be a read error. V and J are TRBV6-2 or TRBV6-3 and TRBJ1-5; D unclear. Germline V gene sequence: CDR1 MNHEY, CDR2 SVGEGT. V was shortened by 6 bases and J by 0 bases, with 15 bases between the two germline ends. The CDR3 runs 16 residues. CDR3 nucleotide sequence: TGTGCCAGCAGAGAAGAGGGCGGATATAGCAATCAGCCCCAGCATTTT. Translation: CASREEGGYSNQPQHF.

This chain uses TRBV6-5 with TRBJ1-4; D uncertain. The CDR3 covers 13 residues. V was shortened by 6 bases and J by 8 bases, with 13 bases between the two germline ends. Looked up from germline, CDR1 is MNHEY and CDR2 is SVGAGI. CDR3: CASREGGYEKLFF. The CDR3 DNA reads as TGTGCCAGCAGGGAGGGAGGATACGAAAAACTGTTTTTT.

The chain joins TRBV29-1 to TRBJ2-1; possibly TRBD2 for D (7 bases). V lost 0 bases, J lost 6 bases, and 21 bases lay in between. CDR3 length: 17 residues. Per germline, CDR1 SQVTM and CDR2 ANQGSEA. The CDR3 spells CSVEDLVGNREGNEQFF. The CDR3 nucleotides are TGCAGCGTTGAAGATTTAGTGGGGAACAGGGAGGGCAATGAGCAGTTCTTC.

This clonotype was detected ten times or more. At one end the junction does not follow the germline gene, possibly because of a read error. The rearrangement links TRBV5-1 to TRBJ1-1; 11 bases fit TRBD1. The CDR3 sequence is 16 residues long. CDR1 and CDR2 (germline): SGHRS, YFSETQ. CDR3 region: CASHPGTGGPNAEAFF. The CDR3 nucleotides read TGCGCCAGCCACCCCGGGACAGGGGGACCGAACGCTGAAGCTTTCTTT.

This clonotype came up many times. The chain uses TRBV4-2 and TRBJ2-3; TRBD2 is a possible D gene (5 bases). Looked up from germline, CDR1 is LGHNA and CDR2 is YNFKEQ. The V and J ends lost 2 bases and 5 bases respectively, with 17 bases between them. The CDR3 is 16 amino acids. The CDR3 DNA follows: TGTGCCAGCAGCCAACGGGGTGGGGAAGTAAGAGATACGCAGTATTTT. This gives the protein CASSQRGGEVRDTQYF.

This rearrangement joins TRBV30 to TRBJ2-4; a weak D match, TRBD1 (5 bases). Looked up from germline, CDR1 is GTSNPN and CDR2 is SVGIG (reference sequence). V was cut by 2 bases and J by 0 bases, with 17 bases left in between. The CDR3 extends over 17 amino acids. The CDR3: CAWSMTALTLAKNIQYF. CDR3 DNA sequence: TGTGCCTGGAGTATGACAGCATTAACGCTAGCCAAAAACATTCAGTACTTC. The entire variable domain, with the rest obtained from reference TRBV30 and TRBJ2-4, is as follows: SQTIHQWPATLVQPVGSPLSLECTVEGTSNPNLYWYRQAAGRGLQLLFYSVGIGQISSEVPQNLSASRPQDRQFILSSKKLLLSDSGFYLCAWSMTALTLAKNIQYFGAGTRLSVL.

This clonotype was seen repeatedly, ten times or more. The chain couples TRBV27 to TRBJ2-6; a weak D match, TRBD2 (6 bases). This CDR3 is built from 17 residues. The germline CDR1 and CDR2 sequences are MNHEY and SMNVEV (reference sequence). Trimming removed 2 bases at V and 1 base at J, with 12 bases between. This CDR3 is CASSLRRVRSGANVLTF. CDR3 bases: TGTGCCAGCAGTTTAAGGAGGGTTCGGTCTGGGGCCAACGTCCTGACTTTC.

At least ten counts were recorded for this clonotype. The rearrangement links TRBV20-1 to TRBJ2-3; D unclear. CDR1 and CDR2 from the germline V gene are DFQATT and SNEGSKA (reference sequence). The CDR3 extends over 14 amino acids. The V gene lost 1 base and the J gene lost 0 bases, with 8 bases spanning the gap. CDR3 protein: CSARGGASTDTQYF. In DNA, the CDR3 is TGCAGTGCTAGAGGCGGAGCTAGCACAGATACGCAGTATTTT.

In this sample, this clonotype turned up many times. V and J are TRBV7-2 and TRBJ2-3; 8 bases are shared with TRBD2. Germline-derived CDR1 and CDR2 are SGHTA and FQGNSA. Losses at the gene ends were 0 bases for V and 1 base for J; bases not matched to a gene: 0. This CDR3 is 15 amino acids long. CDR3 loop: CASSLAAGGTDTQYF. In DNA form, the CDR3 reads TGTGCCAGCAGCTTAGCAGCGGGGGGCACAGATACGCAGTATTTT.

This clonotype was recorded a few times. This sequence joins TRBV14 and TRBJ1-2; D not resolved. This CDR3 comprises 12 residues. V was pared by 5 bases and J by 4 bases, with 8 bases between. CDR1 and CDR2 from the germline V gene are SGHDN and FVKESK. CDR3 nucleotide sequence: TGTGCCAGCAGCTTGCAGACCTATGGCTACACCTTC. Its protein is CASSLQTYGYTF. The full variable domain, with the rest looked up from reference TRBV14 and TRBJ1-2, is EAGVTQFPSHSVIEKGQTVTLRCDPISGHDNLYWYRRVMGKEIKFLLHFVKESKQDESGMPNNRFLAERTGGTYSTLKVQPAELEDSGVYFCASSLQTYGYTFGSGTRLTVV.

The chain joins TRBV9 to TRBJ2-1; 9 bases align to TRBD2. The end of the DNA is better explained by TRBJ2-7, so the J call may be wrong. This CDR3 spans 16 amino acids. Germline V gene lookup returns CDR1 SGDLS and CDR2 YYNGEE. The DNA of the CDR3 is TGTGCCAGCAGCGTAGTCCCGACTAGCGGTCGCAATGAGCAGTACTTC. Translating gives CASSVVPTSGRNEQYF.

The J gene is TRBJ2-3, the V gene TRBV20-1; D tentatively fits TRBD1 or TRBD2 (6 bases each). Trimming left V 0 bases short and J 4 bases short, with 11 bases between. Germline V gene sequence: CDR1 DFQATT, CDR2 SNEGSKA (reference sequence). This CDR3 comprises 14 residues. In DNA, the CDR3 is TGCAGTGCTAGAGATAGGGGGGCGTCAGATACGCAGTATTTT. It codes for CSARDRGASDTQYF.

This clonotype showed up many times. The chain has TRBV12-3 or TRBV12-4 and TRBJ2-1; D is unclear. The CDR3 consists of 15 residues. V was trimmed by 7 bases and J by 4 bases, leaving 17 bases between them. CDR3 bases: TGTGCCAGCACCGACCACGTAGGGATATACAATGAGCAGTTCTTC. Protein product: CASTDHVGIYNEQFF.

Details on this clonotype: It may be a read error: a sequence one base away is much more abundant. The chain carries TRBV10-1 and TRBJ2-5, with 12 bases that match TRBD1. The germline V gene has CDR1 WNHNN and CDR2 SYGVQD (reference sequence). The CDR3 sequence is 12 residues long. CDR3 sequence: CASSSGQGAPHF. CDR3 nucleotide sequence: TGCGCCAGCAGTTCGGGACAGGGGGCCCCGCACTTC.

Many counts were recorded for this clonotype. This chain connects TRBV18 to TRBJ2-5; D may be TRBD2 (7 bases). This CDR3 has 14 residues. Germline V CDR1 and CDR2: KGHSH, LQKENI. V lost 3 bases and J 6 bases, leaving 14 bases between the germline ends. CDR3 nucleotide sequence: TGTGCCAGCTCACCGGCGGGGGCCAGGAAGACCCAGTACTTC. As protein: CASSPAGARKTQYF.

At least ten counts were recorded for this clonotype. This chain connects TRBV7-2 to TRBJ2-4, with D possibly being TRBD2 (5 bases). This CDR3 comprises 14 residues. V shed 11 bases and J shed 1 base, with 15 bases lying between them. Germline values: CDR1 SGHTA, CDR2 FQGNSA. This chain's CDR3 is CASTAGWAKNIQYF. CDR3 in DNA: TGTGCCTCCACCGCGGGTTGGGCCAAAAACATTCAGTACTTC. Together with reference TRBV7-2 and TRBJ2-4, the CDR3 gives the full variable domain: GAGVSQSPSNKVTEKGKDVELRCDPISGHTALYWYRQSLGQGLEFLIYFQGNSAPDKSGLPSDRFSAERTGGSVSTLTIQRTQQEDSAVYLCASTAGWAKNIQYFGAGTRLSVL.

Comments on this clonotype: An end of the junction does not agree with germline; a read error may underlie this. This chain links TRBV18 with TRBJ1-4; 9 nucleotides match TRBD1. This CDR3 comprises 14 residues. CDR1 is KGHSH, CDR2 LQKENI, per germline. CDR3 region: CASSPGQGREQLFF. The CDR3, as DNA: TGTGCCAGCTCACCGGGACAGGGACGTGAACAACTGTTTTTT.

About this clonotype itself: A single base separates this from a much larger clone, so it may be a read error. This chain links TRBV6-1 with TRBJ2-5, with a possible D match to TRBD1 (5 bases). The J call may be wrong; the DNA end is better matched by TRBJ2-7. Per the germline V gene, CDR1 is MNHNS and CDR2 is SASEGT. The CDR3 sequence is 12 residues long. CDR3 bases: TGTGCCAGCAGAGGACAATCCTGCGAGCAGTACTTC. Its protein is CASRGQSCEQYF.

On this clonotype: Possible read error: a much larger clone is one base away. The chain is built from TRBV14 and TRBJ2-4, with TRBD2 as a possible D gene (6 bases). The CDR3 totals 16 residues. CDR1 is SGHDN, CDR2 FVKESK, per germline. V dropped 2 bases and J dropped 13 bases, with 24 bases sitting between them. CDR3 sequence: CASSQLWSSAYNEQYF. DNA of the CDR3: TGTGCCAGCAGCCAACTTTGGTCTAGCGCATACAATGAGCAGTACTTC. Filled out from reference TRBV14 and TRBJ2-4, the complete variable domain reads EAGVTQFPSHSVIEKGQTVTLRCDPISGHDNLYWYRRVMGKEIKFLLHFVKESKQDESGMPNNRFLAERTGGTYSTLKVQPAELEDSGVYFCASSQLWSSAYNEQYFGAGTRLSVL.

This clonotype was detected many times. The chain carries TRBV12-3 or TRBV12-4 and TRBJ1-2; D not certain. V was clipped by 4 bases and J by 0 bases, with 9 bases between them. The length of the CDR3 is 14 residues. The CDR3 here is CASSSRGANYGYTF. The CDR3 coding sequence is TGTGCCAGCAGTTCCCGCGGCGCTAACTATGGCTACACCTTC.

As concerns this clonotype: A much bigger clone sits one base away, suggesting this may be a read error. This chain uses TRBV6-1 with TRBJ2-1; TRBD1 matches 8 bases. CDR1 and CDR2 (germline): MNHNS, SASEGT. The trim removed 10 bases at V and 10 bases at J, leaving 9 bases unmatched. CDR3 length: 12 amino acids. For the CDR3, the DNA is TGTGCCACGGACAGGGTGAGGGGGGAGCAGTTCTTC. Its protein product is CATDRVRGEQFF.

This clonotype was detected ten times or more. The chain couples TRBV7-2 to TRBJ2-2; D is possibly TRBD2 (6 bases). V lost 10 bases and J 5 bases, leaving 17 bases between the germline ends. The CDR3 totals 14 residues. From germline, CDR1 is SGHTA and CDR2 FQGNSA. DNA of the CDR3: TGTGCCACCGGAGCGGGTACTAGGACCGGGGAGCTGTTTTTT. This encodes CATGAGTRTGELFF.

The chain has TRBV6-5 and TRBJ2-5, with D perhaps matching TRBD2 (6 bases). CDR3 length: 12 residues. Germline V gene sequence: CDR1 MNHEY, CDR2 SVGAGI. The ends were cut back, 6 bases at V and 5 bases at J, with 10 bases in the middle. The CDR3 sequence: CASREGPETQYF. The CDR3 DNA is TGTGCCAGCAGGGAGGGCCCCGAGACCCAGTACTTC.

This clonotype was counted at least ten times. The V call is TRBV20-1, the J call TRBJ2-7, with D uncertain. There are 17 residues in the CDR3. Germline V gene data show CDR1 as DFQATT and CDR2 as SNEGSKA (reference sequence). Trimming pared 5 bases from V and 2 bases from J, leaving 25 bases between. This CDR3 is CSAPSMLANIFPYEQYF. The CDR3 nucleotides read TGCAGTGCTCCTTCGATGTTGGCAAACATCTTCCCCTACGAGCAGTACTTC.